This T cell receptor beta chain appears in the sequencing data of a study of blood T cells in healthy people across ages. Study observations and caveats: There were more naive CD4+ cells and higher diversity in long-lived donors than in aged donors.

It was with a sample-barcoded 5' primer and a J-beta primer mix that a second PCR of roughly 7 to 12 cycles was run. MiXCR, applied by TCRdb to the 5' RACE reads, yields one record per CDR3 protein. The sample holds 800,000 or so distinct CDR3 sequences, approximately 25% seen once. This CDR3 is 17 amino acids long. Germline V gene lookup returns CDR1 SQVTM and CDR2 ANQGSEA. V was clipped by 0 bases and J by 3 bases, with 21 bases between them. Concerning this clonotype itself: Its antigen remains unknown.

Samples had at least 7 million PBMCs isolated from them. These data are also associated with another study on T cells of mothers and their children.

The sequenced sample consisted of blood. The receptor was derived from a boy under 18 in good health. The chain recombines TRBV29-1 with TRBJ2-7, with D perhaps matching TRBD1 or TRBD2 (5 bases each). The CDR3 region has the DNA TGCAGCGTTGAAGATGAGTCCTCCGGGACCAACGGCTACGAGCAGTACTTC. This encodes CSVEDESSGTNGYEQYF.